This T cell receptor beta chain was identified in a study of shared clonotypes between healthy human individuals. This table comes from immunoSEQ multiplex PCR, and its TCRdb copy is limited to in-frame clones, with some not included. Among 490,000 or so clones listed, roughly 85% were seen once. Per the germline V gene, CDR1 is MNHNS and CDR2 is SASEGT. The CDR3 loop spans 15 amino acids. The rearrangement uses TRBV6-1 and TRBJ2-5; D possibly uses TRBD1 or TRBD2 (6 bases each). The end of the DNA aligns better with TRBJ2-7, so the J call may be wrong. This sequence was found in a woman between 40 and 55 years old in good health. Some clones in this sample may be carry-over from other donors' samples. The source material was PBMCs. The CDR3 region has the DNA TGTGCCAGCAGTGAAGCTCGGGGGCGCGACTACGAGCAGTACTTC. Residues: CASSEARGRDYEQYF.